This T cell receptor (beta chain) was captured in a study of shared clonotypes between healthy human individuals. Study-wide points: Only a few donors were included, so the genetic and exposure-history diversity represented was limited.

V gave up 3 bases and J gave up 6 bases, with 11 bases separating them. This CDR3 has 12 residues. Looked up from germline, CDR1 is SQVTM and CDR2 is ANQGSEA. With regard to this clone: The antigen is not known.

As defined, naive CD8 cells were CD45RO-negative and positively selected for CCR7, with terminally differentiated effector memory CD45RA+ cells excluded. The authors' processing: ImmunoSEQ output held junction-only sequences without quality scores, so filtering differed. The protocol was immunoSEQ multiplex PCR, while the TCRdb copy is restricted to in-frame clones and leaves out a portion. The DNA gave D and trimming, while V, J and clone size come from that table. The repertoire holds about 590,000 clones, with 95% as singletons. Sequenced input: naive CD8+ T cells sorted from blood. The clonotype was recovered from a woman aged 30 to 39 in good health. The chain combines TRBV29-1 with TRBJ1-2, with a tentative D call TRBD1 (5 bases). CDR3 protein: CSVDEGTDGYTF. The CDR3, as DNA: TGCAGCGTTGACGAGGGGACGGATGGCTACACCTTC.